Below are 26 T cell receptor beta chains sequenced from a single sample in a study of T cells after posttransplantation cyclophosphamide. Generated by immunoSEQ multiplex PCR, the TCRdb table keeps only in-frame clones and is missing some. This sample has around 21,000 clones, with approximately 86% found just once. Treatment was busulfan-fludarabine conditioning, a marrow graft, and cyclophosphamide on days +3 and +4. Sequencing was performed on PBMCs, taken after allogeneic stem cell transplant with posttransplant cyclophosphamide. The source is a female patient between 40 and 50 years old who received an allogeneic stem cell transplant from a related donor, was CMV-positive, and had no GVHD. Some T cells may originate from the graft donor.

V is TRBV6-1 and J is TRBJ2-7; TRBD2 agrees at 7 bases. The junction had 3 bases not matched to a gene; V was cut back by 1 base and J by 0 bases. Germline-derived CDR1 and CDR2 are MNHNS and SASEGT. CDR3 length: 15 amino acids. DNA of the CDR3: TGTGCCAGCAGTGAAGGGGGACTACTCTCCTACGAGCAGTACTTC. It translates to CASSEGGLLSYEQYF.

The chain carries TRBV30 and TRBJ1-5; TRBD1 might be the D (5 bases). V dropped 3 bases and J dropped 7 bases, with 13 bases sitting between them. CDR3 length: 13 amino acids. Germline CDR1 and CDR2: GTSNPN and SVGIG (reference sequence). Written as DNA, the CDR3 is TGTGCCTGGAGCTTCCAGGGTGGACAGCCCCAGCATTTT. It yields the protein CAWSFQGGQPQHF. Drawing the rest from reference TRBV30 and TRBJ1-5, the complete variable domain is SQTIHQWPATLVQPVGSPLSLECTVEGTSNPNLYWYRQAAGRGLQLLFYSVGIGQISSEVPQNLSASRPQDRQFILSSKKLLLSDSGFYLCAWSFQGGQPQHFGDGTRLSIL.

The chain carries TRBV6-4 and TRBJ1-2, with unresolved D. Germline V gene sequence: CDR1 MRHNA, CDR2 SNTAGT. V lost 3 bases to trimming and J lost 4 bases, with 12 bases between them. The CDR3 is made up of 14 amino acids. The CDR3 DNA reads as TGTGCCAGCAGTGAGCGTTGGCAGGTCTATGGCTACACCTTC. Protein sequence: CASSERWQVYGYTF.

The table lists this clone with a count of one. V is TRBV30 and J is TRBJ2-7, with TRBD2 identical over 11 bases. V shed 3 bases and J 4 bases; nucleotides not matched to a gene: 14. This CDR3 spans 17 amino acids. CDR1 is GTSNPN, CDR2 SVGIG, per germline (reference sequence). The CDR3 DNA reads TGTGCCTGGAGCCCTCGACTAGCGGGAAAAACGAGGTACGAGCAGTACTTC. Translation gives CAWSPRLAGKTRYEQYF.

V is TRBV5-1 and J is TRBJ2-7; 8 positions agree with TRBD1. Germline CDR1 and CDR2: SGHRS and YFSETQ. This CDR3 spans 15 amino acids. Losses at the gene ends were 1 base for V and 3 bases for J; bases not matched to a gene: 6. For the CDR3, the DNA is TGCGCCAGCAGCTTGAGGACAGGGAACGACTACGAGCAGTACTTC. This codes for CASSLRTGNDYEQYF. The variable domain in full, with the rest retrieved from reference TRBV5-1 and TRBJ2-7, is KAGVTQTPRYLIKTRGQQVTLSCSPISGHRSVSWYQQTPGQGLQFLFEYFSETQRNKGNFPGRFSGRQFSNSRSEMNVSTLELGDSALYLCASSLRTGNDYEQYFGPGTRLTVT.

V gene TRBV4-1 combines with J gene TRBJ2-7; tentative D call: TRBD1 (6 bases). Germline CDR1 reads MGHRA; CDR2 reads YSYEKL. The CDR3 spans 14 residues. V was trimmed by 5 bases and J by 4 bases, leaving 15 bases between them. The CDR3 region has the DNA TGCGCCAGCAGCTTACTTGGACAGAATTACGAGCAGTACTTC. Encoded protein: CASSLLGQNYEQYF.

The chain couples TRBV5-1 to TRBJ2-5; D remains ambiguous. Germline V gene data show CDR1 as SGHRS and CDR2 as YFSETQ. This CDR3 has 14 residues. Trimming removed 4 bases at V and 1 base at J, with 11 bases between. The DNA of the CDR3 is TGCGCCAGCAGCCCCCAGTCGCCCCAAGAGACCCAGTACTTC. This sequence encodes CASSPQSPQETQYF. Complete variable domain (other parts from reference TRBV5-1 and TRBJ2-5): KAGVTQTPRYLIKTRGQQVTLSCSPISGHRSVSWYQQTPGQGLQFLFEYFSETQRNKGNFPGRFSGRQFSNSRSEMNVSTLELGDSALYLCASSPQSPQETQYFGPGTRLLVL.

The V call is TRBV5-1, the J call TRBJ2-3; 8 positions match TRBD2. The CDR3 spans 16 residues. After removal of 0 bases from V and 1 base from J, the junction contained 4 bases not matched to a gene. Germline lookup yields CDR1 SGHRS and CDR2 YFSETQ. The CDR3 DNA sequence: TGCGCCAGCAGCTTGGTTGTTAGCGGGGGCACAGATACGCAGTATTTT. It encodes CASSLVVSGGTDTQYF.

The V and J genes are TRBV27 and TRBJ2-5; 14 bases match TRBD2. The J call may not be correct, given that the DNA end is closer to TRBJ2-7. The CDR3 contains 15 residues. Germline V gives CDR1 MNHEY, CDR2 SMNVEV (reference sequence). The CDR3 region has the DNA TGTGCCAGCAGCGGTGGGACTAGCGGGAGTTACGAGCAGTACTTC. Residues: CASSGGTSGSYEQYF.

The count of this clone is one. The chain couples TRBV7-8 to TRBJ2-7, with 10 bases fitting TRBD2. The trim removed 0 bases at V and 3 bases at J, leaving 5 bases unmatched. Germline CDR1 and CDR2: SGHVS and FQNEAQ. The CDR3 is 16 residues long. The CDR3: CASSLAIAGGIYEQYF. CDR3 bases: TGTGCCAGCAGCTTAGCGATAGCGGGAGGTATCTACGAGCAGTACTTC.

This chain joins TRBV2 and TRBJ2-7, with a possible D match to TRBD1 (5 bases). Between the trimmed V and J ends, which lost 3 bases and 4 bases, there was a span of 22 bases. Germline CDR1 and CDR2: SNHLY and FYNNEI. The CDR3 contains 17 residues. The CDR3 region has the DNA TGTGCCAGCAGTGATTGGGGCCCACAGGACCCGTCGTACGAGCAGTACTTC. It specifies CASSDWGPQDPSYEQYF.

V is TRBV7-3 and J is TRBJ2-5, with D perhaps TRBD2 (5 bases). Germline V gene sequence: CDR1 SGHTA, CDR2 FQGTGA. CDR3 length: 13 amino acids. Trimming took off 5 bases at V and 5 bases at J, with 12 bases between the two ends. The CDR3 protein is CASSRRGRETQYF. The CDR3 nucleotides read TGTGCCAGCAGCAGACGCGGGCGCGAGACCCAGTACTTC.

The rearrangement uses TRBV27 and TRBJ2-7; TRBD1 matches 8 bases. This CDR3 comprises 12 residues. Germline CDR1 is MNHEY and CDR2 is SMNVEV (reference sequence). CDR3 residues: CDRDRLIPEQYF. DNA of the CDR3: TGTGATAGGGACAGGCTTATCCCCGAGCAGTACTTC.

V gene TRBV7-8 combines with J gene TRBJ1-2, with TRBD1 identical over 7 bases. The CDR3 spans 16 residues. V lost 5 bases, J lost 4 bases, and 13 bases stayed unmatched. The germline V gene has CDR1 SGHVS and CDR2 FQNEAQ. CDR3 sequence: CASSQSQGGLVYGYTF. In DNA form, the CDR3 reads TGTGCCAGCAGCCAAAGCCAGGGGGGTCTCGTCTATGGCTACACCTTC. The complete variable domain, with remaining parts taken from reference TRBV7-8 and TRBJ1-2, reads GAGVSQSPRYKVAKRGQDVALRCDPISGHVSLFWYQQALGQGPEFLTYFQNEAQLDKSGLPSDRFFAERPEGSVSTLKIQRTQQEDSAVYLCASSQSQGGLVYGYTFGSGTRLTVV.

The chain uses TRBV30 and TRBJ2-1; 9 positions agree with TRBD2. The germline gives CDR1 GTSNPN, CDR2 SVGIG (reference sequence). The CDR3 contains 15 residues. CDR3 sequence (DNA): TGTGCACGGAGAGGGAGTAGCGGGAGTATAAATGAGCAGTTCTTC. It yields the protein CARRGSSGSINEQFF.

This clone was seen once. The J gene is TRBJ2-2, the V gene TRBV2; D might be TRBD2 (6 bases). V was shortened by 4 bases and J by 5 bases, with 11 bases between the two germline ends. The CDR3 runs 14 residues. Germline V CDR1 and CDR2: SNHLY, FYNNEI. The CDR3 nucleotides read TGTGCCAGCAGTGCCCGGAGGGATACCGGGGAGCTGTTTTTT. The encoded protein is CASSARRDTGELFF.

The J gene is TRBJ2-7, the V gene TRBV27; no firm D call. The germline gives CDR1 MNHEY, CDR2 SMNVEV (reference sequence). V was shortened by 0 bases and J by 7 bases, with 13 bases between the two germline ends. The CDR3 is 14 residues long. The CDR3 DNA reads TGTGCCAGCAGTTTATCAGGCCCGCTGAGGGAGCAGTACTTC. This translates into CASSLSGPLREQYF.

V gene TRBV4-3 combines with J gene TRBJ2-2; TRBD1 might be the D (6 bases). The CDR3 is made up of 14 amino acids. The V gene lost 2 bases and the J gene lost 7 bases, with 11 bases spanning the gap. Germline V gene sequence: CDR1 LGHNA, CDR2 YSLEER. The CDR3 is CASSQNRVGGELFF. The CDR3 nucleotides are TGCGCCAGCAGCCAAAACAGGGTCGGCGGGGAGCTGTTTTTT.

About this clone: The germline gene is not matched at one end of the junction; a read error may be the cause. The chain joins TRBV7-7 to TRBJ2-1, with 8 bases fitting TRBD1. Germline CDR1 and CDR2: SSHAT and FNYEAQ (reference sequence). This CDR3 is built from 14 residues. The CDR3 spells CASSLGQGANEQFF. CDR3 DNA sequence: TGTGCTAGCAGCTTAGGGCAGGGGGCTAATGAGCAGTTCTTC.

V gene TRBV7-6 combines with J gene TRBJ2-3; weak D call: TRBD2 (6 bases). The CDR3 is 16 residues long. V lost 5 bases and J lost 2, with 17 bases in between. Germline V lookup: CDR1 SGHVS, CDR2 FNYEAQ. The chain's CDR3 is CASSPTGLPPTDTQYF. The CDR3 coding sequence is TGTGCCAGCAGCCCAACGGGACTGCCTCCCACAGATACGCAGTATTTT.

The chain links TRBV2 to TRBJ2-3; D unclear. CDR3 length: 17 amino acids. CDR1 and CDR2 from the germline V gene are SNHLY and FYNNEI. The V and J ends lost 3 bases and 1 base respectively, with 17 bases between them. CDR3 in amino acids: CASSERSSPGGTDTQYF. In DNA, the CDR3 is TGTGCCAGCAGTGAGAGGAGCTCCCCGGGTGGCACAGATACGCAGTATTTT.

The chain combines TRBV5-1 with TRBJ2-3; 7 nucleotides line up with TRBD1. The V gene's germline CDR1 is SGHRS and CDR2 YFSETQ. V lost 4 bases to trimming and J lost 1 base; unmatched junction nucleotides: 6. The CDR3 totals 15 residues. Here the CDR3 reads CASSALGTGTDTQYF. The CDR3 nucleotides read TGCGCCAGCAGCGCTCTAGGGACAGGCACAGATACGCAGTATTTT.

The gene calls are TRBV2 and TRBJ2-7; 7 bases are a match to TRBD1. The ends lost 6 bases at V and 3 bases at J; junction bases unmatched: 5. Germline CDR1 is SNHLY and CDR2 is FYNNEI. This CDR3 has 13 residues. CDR3 protein: CASRERTGYEQYF. The CDR3 DNA reads as TGTGCCAGCAGAGAACGGACAGGCTACGAGCAGTACTTC.

V gene TRBV27 combines with J gene TRBJ2-7; tentative D call: TRBD1 (6 bases). The CDR3 consists of 13 residues. The V end lost 5 bases, the J end lost 5 bases, and 13 bases lay between the germline ends. Germline V CDR1 and CDR2: MNHEY, SMNVEV (reference sequence). The CDR3 region has the DNA TGTGCCAGCAGTGTGAACAGGGTCCACGAGCAGTACTTC. Its translation: CASSVNRVHEQYF.

This clone has more than one count but fewer than ten. The rearrangement joins TRBV7-2 to TRBJ1-4; D remains unclear. V lost 2 bases to trimming and J lost 11 bases, with 15 bases between them. This CDR3 spans 14 amino acids. Germline CDR1 is SGHTA and CDR2 is FQGNSA. CDR3 nucleotide sequence: TGTGCCAGCAGCTTACTCGGGAGTTCCCAGAAACTGTTTTTT. Protein product: CASSLLGSSQKLFF.

This clone was seen more than once but under ten times. The V and J genes are TRBV5-6 and TRBJ1-2, with 10 bases lining up with TRBD1. After removal of 2 bases from V and 5 bases from J, the junction contained 6 bases not matched to a gene. The CDR3 is 15 residues long. Looked up from germline, CDR1 is SGHDT and CDR2 is YYEEEE. The CDR3 here is CASSFRRTGGYGYTF. The CDR3 nucleotides read TGTGCCAGCAGCTTTCGCCGGACAGGGGGATATGGCTACACCTTC.